This paragraph reports one T cell receptor beta chain. Antigen: not known. Unmatched junction bases numbered 10, after V lost 5 bases and J lost 4 bases. Germline loops: CDR1 MDHEN, CDR2 SYDVKM. CDR3 length: 15 amino acids. Adult Caucasians living in Nashville, Tennessee made up all of the donors. This sample was taken from a study of shared clonotypes between healthy human individuals. Findings and caveats of the study: Blood was the only sampled material, and tissue repertoires likely differ. Since donors were few, the genetic and exposure-history diversity represented was limited.

Generated by immunoSEQ multiplex PCR, the TCRdb table keeps only in-frame clones and is missing some. The data show about 490,000 clones, around 85% seen once. The sequenced sample consisted of PBMCs. The clonotype was recovered from a middle-aged woman in good health. Some clones in this sample may be carry-over from other donors' samples. The chain recombines TRBV28 with TRBJ2-7; 8 bases are shared with TRBD1. The chain's CDR3 is CASSTRTGSPYEQYF. The DNA of the CDR3 is TGTGCCAGCAGTACCCGGACAGGGTCGCCGTACGAGCAGTACTTC.